The 31 T cell receptor beta chains listed next were all sequenced from one sample in a study of blood T cell repertoires in COVID-19. The protocol was immunoSEQ multiplex PCR, while the TCRdb copy is restricted to in-frame clones and leaves out a portion. Among 250,000 to 350,000 clones, about 91% were seen once, and the ten largest hold 5.5% to 8.5%. Specimen: peripheral blood. The receptor source for this set is a woman in her twenties or thirties who had recovered from COVID-19.

Only a few counts were recorded for this clone. This chain links TRBV2 with TRBJ2-2; D not certain. CDR1 and CDR2 (germline): SNHLY, FYNNEI. Trimming shortened V by 2 bases and J by 8 bases, and 12 bases separated the two germline ends. This CDR3 contains 14 residues. CDR3 DNA: TGTGCCAGCAGTGAATCACTAATGGCAGGGGAGCTGTTTTTT. It specifies CASSESLMAGELFF.

This clone was detected only once. This sequence joins TRBV5-5 and TRBJ1-6, with 9 bases aligning to TRBD1. The CDR3 has 17 residues. Germline CDR1 SGHKS, CDR2 YYEKEE (reference sequence). Unmatched junction bases numbered 6, after V lost 3 bases and J lost 2 bases. CDR3 nucleotides: TGTGCCAGCAGCTCACCGGGACAGGGACCCTATAATTCACCCCTCCACTTT. It is translated as CASSSPGQGPYNSPLHF.

The gene calls are TRBV3-1 (or the pseudogene TRBV3-2) and TRBJ1-1; D not resolved. The V and J ends lost 1 base and 3 bases respectively, with 12 bases between them. Germline CDR1 LGHDT, CDR2 YNNKEL (reference sequence). This CDR3 spans 15 amino acids. The CDR3 DNA sequence: TGTGCCAGCAGCCAAGGTTCGCCAGGCCACACTGAAGCTTTCTTT. Translation gives CASSQGSPGHTEAFF.

This rearrangement joins TRBV7-9 to TRBJ1-2, with 8 bases matching TRBD1. Germline trimming cut 1 base from V and 8 bases from J; bases unmatched to any gene: 12. CDR1 and CDR2 (germline): SEHNR, FQNEAQ (reference sequence). The CDR3 has 16 residues. CDR3 residues: CASSLGPGQGEFGYTF. DNA for the CDR3: TGTGCCAGCAGCTTAGGCCCAGGACAGGGAGAATTCGGCTACACCTTC. The full variable domain, in which reference TRBV7-9 and TRBJ1-2 provide the parts outside the CDR3, is DTGVSQNPRHKITKRGQNVTFRCDPISEHNRLYWYRQTLGQGPEFLTYFQNEAQLEKSRLLSDRFSAERPKGSFSTLEIQRTEQGDSAMYLCASSLGPGQGEFGYTFGSGTRLTVV.

For this clone: This likely stems from a read error, as it lies one base from a far larger clone. The chain combines TRBV7-9 with TRBJ1-1; D is uncertain. CDR1 SEHNR and CDR2 FQNEAQ come from the germline V gene (reference sequence). The CDR3 spans 13 residues. Trimming removed 3 bases at V and 1 base at J, with 6 bases between. CDR3 nucleotides: TGTGCCAGCAGCTTGACACCGAACACTGAAGCTTTCTTT. Residues: CASSLTPNTEAFF.

This chain uses TRBV5-1 with TRBJ2-5; D is perhaps TRBD1 (5 bases). CDR1 and CDR2 (germline): SGHRS, YFSETQ. The CDR3 length is 14 residues. With 1 base removed from V and 1 base from J, the gap between germline ends came to 8 bases. The CDR3 DNA is TGCGCCAGCAGCTTGTATACAGGCCAAGAGACCCAGTACTTC. Translation: CASSLYTGQETQYF.

The CDR3 DNA sequence: TGTGCCAGCAGCTCCCTGGCGGGGCAAGAGACCCAGTACTTC. Its translation: CASSSLAGQETQYF. The chain uses TRBV5-5 and TRBJ2-5, with TRBD2 as a possible D gene (6 bases). There are 14 residues in the CDR3. The ends were cut back, 3 bases at V and 2 bases at J, with 11 bases in the middle. CDR1 is SGHKS, CDR2 YYEKEE, per germline (reference sequence).

This chain uses TRBV7-2 with TRBJ2-7, with D possibly TRBD2 on 6 matching bases. CDR3 length: 14 residues. In germline, CDR1 is SGHTA, CDR2 FQGNSA. The V and J ends lost 1 base and 2 bases respectively, with 9 bases between them. CDR3 region: CASSLVPGAYEQYF. The CDR3 DNA reads TGTGCCAGCAGCTTAGTCCCGGGGGCCTACGAGCAGTACTTC.

The chain links TRBV30 to TRBJ2-7; TRBD1 matches 8 bases. The CDR3 is 12 residues long. Trimming cost V 2 bases and J 6 bases; bases outside gene matches: 3. CDR1 and CDR2 (germline): GTSNPN, SVGIG (reference sequence). The CDR3 DNA follows: TGTGCCTGGAGTAGGACAGGGATCGAGCAGTACTTC. It codes for CAWSRTGIEQYF.

This chain links TRBV9 with TRBJ1-6; 8 positions agree with TRBD1. Germline V gene data show CDR1 as SGDLS and CDR2 as YYNGEE. The CDR3 runs to 15 residues. V shed 2 bases and J 13 bases; nucleotides not matched to a gene: 11. CDR3 sequence reads: CASSVAGTGLRPLHF. CDR3 sequence (DNA): TGTGCCAGCAGCGTGGCCGGGACAGGACTGAGGCCCCTCCACTTT. Drawing the rest from reference TRBV9 and TRBJ1-6, the complete variable domain is DSGVTQTPKHLITATGQRVTLRCSPRSGDLSVYWYQQSLDQGLQFLIQYYNGEERAKGNILERFSAQQFPDLHSELNLSSLELGDSALYFCASSVAGTGLRPLHFGNGTRLTVT.

Of note for this clone: Within the sample, other DNA sequences also encode this same CDR3. The chain joins TRBV2 to TRBJ1-3; D is possibly TRBD1 (6 bases). Germline CDR1 is SNHLY and CDR2 is FYNNEI. V lost 6 bases and J 0 bases, leaving 12 bases between the germline ends. The CDR3 consists of 15 residues. DNA of the CDR3: TGTGCCAGCAGCCCCACAGGGAACTCTGGAAACACCATATATTTT. Amino acids: CASSPTGNSGNTIYF.

J is TRBJ2-7 and V is TRBV5-1; possibly TRBD1 for D (5 bases). The ends were cut back, 4 bases at V and 0 bases at J, with 17 bases in the middle. From germline, CDR1 is SGHRS and CDR2 YFSETQ. The CDR3 contains 16 residues. The CDR3 reads CASSPQGSRSSYEQYF. CDR3 coding DNA: TGCGCCAGCAGCCCTCAGGGAAGCCGGTCCTCCTACGAGCAGTACTTC. Variable domain in full (rest from reference TRBV5-1 and TRBJ2-7): KAGVTQTPRYLIKTRGQQVTLSCSPISGHRSVSWYQQTPGQGLQFLFEYFSETQRNKGNFPGRFSGRQFSNSRSEMNVSTLELGDSALYLCASSPQGSRSSYEQYFGPGTRLTVT.

The chain joins TRBV18 to TRBJ2-7; 9 bases fit TRBD1. Germline CDR1 and CDR2: KGHSH and LQKENI. The length of the CDR3 is 15 residues. V shed 3 bases, J shed 2 bases, and the junction held 5 bases outside the gene matches. The chain's CDR3 is CASSPLDRGPYEQYF. The CDR3 DNA reads TGTGCCAGCTCACCCCTGGACAGGGGTCCCTACGAGCAGTACTTC.

The chain uses TRBV28 and TRBJ1-3; TRBD1 aligns across 7 bases. V gave up 3 bases and J gave up 4 bases; unmatched junction bases: 15. CDR1 is MDHEN and CDR2 is SYDVKM in the germline V gene. The CDR3 sequence is 18 residues long. The chain's CDR3 is CASSLWTGTVVSGNTIYF. The CDR3 region has the DNA TGTGCCAGCAGTTTGTGGACCGGGACAGTCGTTTCAGGAAACACCATATATTTT.

V and J are TRBV25-1 and TRBJ2-2; D is perhaps TRBD1 (6 bases). The CDR3 runs 15 residues. Germline CDR1 is MGHDK and CDR2 is SYGVNS. V dropped 6 bases and J dropped 4 bases, with 15 bases sitting between them. The CDR3: CASSVLGQSTGELFF. CDR3 sequence (DNA): TGTGCCAGCAGCGTACTAGGACAGAGCACCGGGGAGCTGTTTTTT.

This clone has a handful of counts. The gene calls are TRBV12-3 or TRBV12-4 and TRBJ2-5; D gene unclear. V dropped 5 bases and J dropped 3 bases, with 10 bases sitting between them. The CDR3 length is 13 residues. The CDR3 protein is CASSPQIEETQYF. As DNA, the CDR3 is TGTGCCAGCAGTCCCCAAATTGAAGAGACCCAGTACTTC.

V and J are TRBV7-6 and TRBJ1-5; maybe TRBD1 (6 bases). The CDR3 totals 15 residues. V was pared by 2 bases and J by 3 bases, with 11 bases between. Germline V gene sequence: CDR1 SGHVS, CDR2 FNYEAQ. DNA for the CDR3: TGTGCCAGCAGCTTATTACAGGGTATCAATCAGCCCCAGCATTTT. Protein sequence: CASSLLQGINQPQHF.

J is TRBJ1-5 and V is TRBV30; D might be TRBD1 (6 bases). This CDR3 is built from 15 residues. The ends were cut back, 3 bases at V and 7 bases at J, with 19 bases in the middle. Germline V gene data show CDR1 as GTSNPN and CDR2 as SVGIG (reference sequence). The CDR3 sequence is CAWRLKGGGGQPQHF. The CDR3 nucleotides are TGTGCCTGGAGGCTCAAAGGCGGGGGGGGCCAGCCCCAGCATTTT.

V usage is TRBV5-1 and J usage is TRBJ1-1; the match to TRBD1 covers 12 bases. The ends lost 1 base at V and 7 bases at J; junction bases unmatched: 8. Germline CDR1 SGHRS, CDR2 YFSETQ. The CDR3 spans 16 residues. CDR3 nucleotides: TGCGCCAGCAGCTTGTGGGGACAGGGGGCGTATAGTGAAGCTTTCTTT. It specifies CASSLWGQGAYSEAFF.

This chain connects TRBV5-1 to TRBJ2-1; 8 bases align to TRBD2. In germline, CDR1 is SGHRS, CDR2 YFSETQ. After removal of 1 base from V and 7 bases from J, the junction contained 7 bases not matched to a gene. This CDR3 region has 15 residues. The CDR3 protein is CASSLSGGPDNEQFF. The CDR3 DNA reads as TGCGCCAGCAGCTTGTCGGGGGGGCCGGATAATGAGCAGTTCTTC. Full variable domain (outside the CDR3, taken from reference TRBV5-1 and TRBJ2-1): KAGVTQTPRYLIKTRGQQVTLSCSPISGHRSVSWYQQTPGQGLQFLFEYFSETQRNKGNFPGRFSGRQFSNSRSEMNVSTLELGDSALYLCASSLSGGPDNEQFFGPGTRLTVL.

J is TRBJ1-2 and V is TRBV27, with a tentative D call TRBD1 (5 bases). The CDR3 has 12 residues. V gave up 6 bases and J gave up 4 bases, with 9 bases separating them. Germline CDR1 MNHEY, CDR2 SMNVEV (reference sequence). CDR3 in amino acids: CASRTRAYGYTF. Written as DNA, the CDR3 is TGTGCCAGCAGGACCAGGGCCTATGGCTACACCTTC.

This sequence joins TRBV7-2 and TRBJ1-2, with 7 positions matching TRBD1. The V segment lost 4 bases and the J segment 4 bases; nucleotides outside the gene matches: 3. There are 13 residues in the CDR3. Germline CDR1 reads SGHTA; CDR2 reads FQGNSA. The CDR3 loop is CASSSRDSYGYTF. DNA of the CDR3: TGTGCCAGCAGCTCGAGGGACAGCTATGGCTACACCTTC.

The V call is TRBV7-3, the J call TRBJ2-1; the D is unclear. CDR1 and CDR2 from the germline V gene are SGHTA and FQGTGA. This CDR3 contains 13 residues. V lost 4 bases to trimming and J lost 0 bases, with 4 bases between them. The chain's CDR3 is CASSSFSYNEQFF. The CDR3, as DNA: TGTGCCAGCAGCTCATTCTCCTACAATGAGCAGTTCTTC.

The chain joins TRBV15 to TRBJ2-1; 7 bases map to TRBD1. This CDR3 spans 15 amino acids. Germline values: CDR1 LNHNV, CDR2 YYDKDF (reference sequence). V trimming: 0 bases; J trimming: 3 bases; junction bases outside the gene matches: 2. Here the CDR3 DNA reads TGTGCCACCAGCAGAGAGTGGGACAGCTACAATGAGCAGTTCTTC. It specifies CATSREWDSYNEQFF.

The chain joins TRBV6-6 to TRBJ1-1; D unresolved. The length of the CDR3 is 13 residues. V was shortened by 6 bases and J by 6 bases, with 14 bases between the two germline ends. CDR1 MNHNY and CDR2 SVGAGI come from the germline V gene (reference sequence). The CDR3 nucleotides read TGTGCCAGCAGCCTTACTATAGAGCCTGAAGCTTTCTTT. Its protein product is CASSLTIEPEAFF.

A single count supports this clone. The rearrangement uses TRBV18 and TRBJ2-7; 11 bases agree with TRBD2. The CDR3 runs to 17 residues. CDR1 is KGHSH and CDR2 is LQKENI in the germline V gene. Unmatched junction bases numbered 13, after V lost 2 bases and J lost 7 bases. The CDR3 sequence is CASSPYRTSGSPREQYF. CDR3 sequence (DNA): TGTGCCAGCTCACCATATAGGACTAGCGGGTCTCCCAGGGAGCAGTACTTC.

This chain uses TRBV7-6 with TRBJ2-5; weak D call: TRBD2 (5 bases). Looked up from germline, CDR1 is SGHVS and CDR2 is FNYEAQ. The V gene lost 5 bases and the J gene lost 8 bases, with 15 bases spanning the gap. This CDR3 is built from 13 residues. Written as DNA, the CDR3 is TGTGCCAGCAGCGACCGGGCCCTAGCTACCCAGTACTTC. Translated: CASSDRALATQYF.

The chain is built from TRBV14 and TRBJ1-6; 8 bases are shared with TRBD1. The CDR3 has 16 amino acids. The germline V gene encodes CDR1 SGHDN and CDR2 FVKESK. Germline trimming cut 3 bases from V and 7 bases from J; bases unmatched to any gene: 8. CDR3 in DNA: TGTGCCAGCAGCCACCTGACAGGGGCACAGAATTCACCCCTCCACTTT. Translation: CASSHLTGAQNSPLHF.

The gene calls are TRBV10-3 and TRBJ1-1; TRBD1 aligns across 7 bases. This CDR3 region has 13 residues. Trimming took 9 bases from V and 2 from J; bases not matched to a gene: 6. Germline loops: CDR1 ENHRY, CDR2 SYGVKD. The DNA for the CDR3 is TGTGCCATTACGGGACAGCCTAACACTGAAGCTTTCTTT. The encoded protein is CAITGQPNTEAFF.

This clone was observed once. The chain has TRBV7-2 and TRBJ1-2; TRBD1 agrees at 9 bases. The CDR3 consists of 15 residues. The V gene end was trimmed by 1 base and the J gene end by 5 bases; junction bases not matched to a gene: 5. From germline, CDR1 is SGHTA and CDR2 FQGNSA. CDR3 in DNA: TGTGCCAGCAGCTTAGGGTCCGGGACAGGGTATGGCTACACCTTC. This gives the protein CASSLGSGTGYGYTF.

The rearrangement joins TRBV15 to TRBJ1-4, with 7 nucleotides matching TRBD1. The CDR3 runs to 14 residues. Germline CDR1 and CDR2: LNHNV and YYDKDF (reference sequence). After removal of 4 bases from V and 6 bases from J, the junction contained 5 bases not matched to a gene. The CDR3 is CATSKKDRDEKLFF. CDR3 DNA: TGTGCCACCAGCAAAAAAGACAGGGATGAAAAACTGTTTTTT.